The present entry profiles one TCR beta chain with its context. Its matching antigen is unknown. Time point in this sample: sample taken at primary tumor resection. The sample originates from a study of spatial heterogeneity in lung cancer. Study information: Matched bulk RNA-seq gave a T cell module score that correlated strongly with tumor-region TCR transcript counts. In raw reads, more than 9.5 appearances on average were recorded for each unique TCR and UMI combination.

CDR1 and CDR2 from the germline V gene are SNHLY and FYNNEI. The CDR3 loop spans 16 amino acids. Trimming took 4 bases from V and 1 from J; bases not matched to a gene: 6. Overall study results and limits: Expanded intratumoral alpha and beta TCR counts tracked tumor mutation counts.

TCRdb called the 5' RACE reads again in MiXCR, with one record for every CDR3 protein. The sample lists about 5,100 distinct CDR3 sequences; roughly 8.2% were seen once. The TCR sequence derives from a female donor with early-stage non-small cell lung cancer. This chain joins TRBV2 and TRBJ2-3, with TRBD2 matching 9 bases. This specimen consisted of lung tumor tissue, obtained at surgery. CDR3 amino acids: CASSGSTSGRTDTQYF. The CDR3, as DNA: TGTGCCAGCAGTGGATCGACTAGCGGCCGCACAGATACGCAGTATTTT.